These T cell receptor beta chains were read from a single sample in a study of cytomegalovirus exposure and HLA in healthy donors. The data were produced by immunoSEQ multiplex PCR, yet TCRdb's version contains in-frame clones alone and is incomplete. The sample carries some 130,000 clones, 60% to 80% recorded once. The specimen sequenced was PBMCs. These receptors were taken from a man aged 30 to 39 in good health and CMV-seronegative. CDR3s include the opening cysteine and the closing phenylalanine or tryptophan.

>TRBV2
CASSRETQYF
>TRBV10-3
CAIKSDTVTSTDTQYF
>TRBV4-1
CASSRGGPIGSGANVLTF
>TRBV7-3
CASSPGLAGPADTQYF
>TRBV28
CASSLFPGGAGNTIYF
>TRBV10-2
CASSDFGRGAEYEQYF
>TRBV19
CASSIGAERAEFF
>TRBV5-4
CASSTGILRTVQGTQYF
>TRBV5-4
CASSLFAGITEAFF
>TRBV5-1
CASSLGQGSYNEQFF
>TRBV29-1
CSVDFGRVTDTQYF
>TRBV28
CASSLRRTVHNQPQHF
>TRBV9
CASSTGSGQGGETQYF
>TRBV21-1
CASSKWASTSGTGYPAHGYTF
>TRBV14
CASSQGAWQGGPYEQYF
>TRBV2
CASRRGGMTNEKLFF
>TRBV2
CASSGHTGELFF
>TRBV27
CASSLAGRETQYF
>TRBV7-3
CASSLTGVGDTQYF
>TRBV5-1
CASSLWGGRDTDTQYF
>TRBV30
CAWSRGHRGRGETQYF
>TRBV28
CAIRTGDQPQHF
>TRBV30
CAWSSGFKSPQHF
>TRBV27
CASSLYLGAGDHTQYF
>TRBV7-6
CASSSSGTSGVREQFF
>TRBV4-2
CASSQDEGVPLKDF
>TRBV9
CASTANRDMGLRGYTF
>TRBV19
CASSTWGQQETQYF
>TRBV6-5
CASSYSIGRAITQYF
>TRBV19
CASSMEGRRTGELFF
>TRBV7-8
CASSLGRQGTQYF
>TRBV13
CASSRTVHYGYTF
>TRBV5-8
CASSLVRDYGYTF
>TRBV2
CASRRGGVEDEQYF
>TRBV5-1
CASSLGTSGVETQYF
>TRBV18
CASSPPGHLASYTF
>TRBV10-3
CAISDFGRNQPQHF
>TRBV27
CASSLSAGQGRPEAFF
>TRBV7-8
CASSSGGPDSSQPQHF
>TRBV5-4
CASSFTYSGANVLTF
>TRBV29-1
CSVARDRVYEQYF
>TRBV5-4
CASSYPGLAGREQFF
>TRBV5-1
CASSLGATGGTGETQYF
>TRBV11-2
CASSERPFGGPSTDTQYF
>TRBV6-5
CASSYFAEWPEKLFF
>TRBV28
CASSLYSGGSTYEQYF
>TRBV5-6
CASSPRMGHSFYEQYF
>TRBV5-4
CASSPGGAGGFYGYTF
>TRBV7-9
CASSLALDGRGAYEQYF
>TRBV27
CASSPEGLEDTQYF
>TRBV18
CASSRPTSGRVSEQYF
>TRBV5-1
CASSHPDRGTAYPQETQYF
>TRBV9
CASSAGTGHTEAFF
>TRBV19
CASSRIQGPDVYGYTF
>TRBV2
CASSGDSQETQYF
>TRBV10-3
CAIRLAGGNEQFF
>TRBV19
CASINSGNTIYF
>TRBV6-1
CASSSRPRTGPQHF
>TRBV30
CAWSVSGGDTDTQYF